This T cell receptor (beta chain) came from a study of blood T cell repertoires in COVID-19. Study-wide background: Acute and convalescent COVID-19 samples came from the United States, Italy and Spain.

Enrollees, about 18 to 95 years old, lived in 20 to 25 US areas. Recovered participants had two consecutive negative NP/OP PCR tests, healthcare professional clearance, or symptom resolution. Measured with immunoSEQ multiplex PCR; TCRdb has only the in-frame clones, and not every one. The table has about 340,000 clones, 92% seen once; the top ten hold about a fifth. This receptor was identified in a woman younger than 45 who had recovered from COVID-19. Sequences were obtained from PBMCs or T cells enriched from blood (not recorded which).

The CDR3 DNA follows: TGTGCCAGCAGCCTAGGGGGACTAGCGGGATCCAGACAGTTCTTC. Translating it yields CASSLGGLAGSRQFF. This rearrangement joins TRBV11-2 to TRBJ2-1; 13 bases line up with TRBD2. CDR3 length: 15 residues. CDR1 and CDR2 (germline): SGHAT, FQNNGV. Trimming removed 5 bases from V and 13 bases from J; junction bases left unmatched: 11.